The 14 T cell receptor beta chains below all came from one sample that was sequenced in a study of cytomegalovirus exposure and HLA in healthy donors. Primers included in the PCR were 60 Vbeta and 13 Jbeta primers. Sequencing was performed with immunoSEQ multiplex PCR; in TCRdb, only in-frame clones are kept and a portion is missing. Of approximately 170,000 clones in the sample, around 68% were seen once. Sequencing was performed on PBMCs. The receptors were gathered from a man aged 50 to 59 in good health and CMV-seronegative.

CDR3: CASSPTGTGSRELFF. The CDR3 coding sequence is TGTGCCAGCAGTCCCACCGGGACAGGGAGCCGGGAGCTGTTTTTT. The chain uses TRBV27 and TRBJ2-2; 9 positions match TRBD1. Germline CDR1 MNHEY, CDR2 SMNVEV (reference sequence). V trimming: 5 bases; J trimming: 9 bases; junction bases outside the gene matches: 10. The CDR3 is 15 amino acids.

V and J are TRBV5-6 and TRBJ2-4; D not certain. The V end was cut by 0 bases, the J end by 5 bases, with 9 bases between. This CDR3 region has 14 residues. CDR1 and CDR2 (germline): SGHDT, YYEEEE. This CDR3 reads CASSLGGGQNIQYF. The CDR3 nucleotides are TGTGCCAGCAGCTTGGGCGGCGGCCAAAACATTCAGTACTTC.

This rearrangement joins TRBV5-1 to TRBJ2-7; maybe TRBD1 (5 bases). The germline gives CDR1 SGHRS, CDR2 YFSETQ. This CDR3 comprises 14 residues. Trimming removed 0 bases from V and 4 bases from J, with 11 bases in between. CDR3 residues: CASSLADINYEQYF. CDR3 sequence (DNA): TGCGCCAGCAGCTTGGCGGACATAAATTACGAGCAGTACTTC.

V usage is TRBV19 and J usage is TRBJ1-1, with a tentative D call TRBD1 (5 bases). This CDR3 is built from 17 residues. Trimming removed 2 bases at V and 4 bases at J, with 20 bases between. The germline CDR1 and CDR2 sequences are LNHDA and SQIVND (reference sequence). The CDR3 loop is CASSIRGLIGVITEAFF. The DNA for the CDR3 is TGTGCCAGTAGTATACGGGGGTTGATAGGGGTTATCACTGAAGCTTTCTTT.

The sample holds one count of this clone. This chain uses TRBV5-6 with TRBJ2-7; TRBD1 agrees at 10 bases. The V gene end was trimmed by 3 bases and the J gene end by 2 bases; junction bases not matched to a gene: 2. Germline V CDR1 and CDR2: SGHDT, YYEEEE. The CDR3 spans 14 residues. In DNA, the CDR3 is TGTGCCAGCAGCTGGGGACAGGGGACCTACGAGCAGTACTTC. Residues: CASSWGQGTYEQYF. The full variable domain, completed using reference TRBV5-6 and TRBJ2-7, is DAGVTQSPTHLIKTRGQQVTLRCSPKSGHDTVSWYQQALGQGPQFIFQYYEEEERQRGNFPDRFSGHQFPNYSSELNVNALLLGDSALYLCASSWGQGTYEQYFGPGTRLTVT.

For the CDR3, the DNA is TGTGCCAGCAGCCAAGATCTCCCCAGCGCCGAGCAGTACTTC. Protein sequence: CASSQDLPSAEQYF. The chain joins TRBV4-2 to TRBJ2-7; the D is unclear. Germline loops: CDR1 LGHNA, CDR2 YNFKEQ. Trimming removed 0 bases at V and 6 bases at J, with 12 bases between. The CDR3 has 14 amino acids.

The CDR3 DNA follows: TGTGCCAGTAGTACGGGACAAACTTTGGGCGGCTACACCTTC. Its translation: CASSTGQTLGGYTF. The chain couples TRBV19 to TRBJ1-2; a possible D gene is TRBD1 (6 bases). V lost 4 bases, J lost 8 bases, and 17 bases lay in between. In germline, CDR1 is LNHDA, CDR2 SQIVND (reference sequence). The CDR3 is 14 amino acids.

CDR3 protein: CASSSGTGHYGYTF. CDR3 coding DNA: TGTGCCAGCAGCAGTGGGACAGGGCACTATGGCTACACCTTC. V and J are TRBV7-2 and TRBJ1-2, with TRBD1 matching 9 bases. Germline trimming cut 5 bases from V and 3 bases from J; bases unmatched to any gene: 4. Germline V gene lookup returns CDR1 SGHTA and CDR2 FQGNSA. CDR3 length: 14 residues.

The chain employs TRBV28 and TRBJ2-7, with 11 positions matching TRBD2. Germline V gene lookup returns CDR1 MDHEN and CDR2 SYDVKM. The CDR3 covers 16 residues. V gave up 8 bases and J gave up 6 bases; unmatched junction bases: 15. For the CDR3, the DNA is TGTGCCAGCGGGGTGGGACTAGCGGACCTCTTCAGCGAGCAGTACTTC. Amino acid sequence: CASGVGLADLFSEQYF.

The rearrangement uses TRBV7-2 and TRBJ1-2, with D possibly matching TRBD1 (5 bases). The CDR3 consists of 12 residues. The V gene's germline CDR1 is SGHTA and CDR2 FQGNSA. The ends were cut back, 5 bases at V and 6 bases at J, with 10 bases in the middle. CDR3 amino acids: CASSRGANGYTF. Here the CDR3 DNA reads TGTGCCAGCAGCAGGGGTGCGAATGGCTACACCTTC.

This clone turned up a few times. The genes are TRBV5-4 and TRBJ2-1; 15 bases map to TRBD2. Germline V gene lookup returns CDR1 SGHNT and CDR2 YYREEE (reference sequence). This CDR3 is built from 18 residues. The V and J ends lost 4 bases and 0 bases, in that order; junction bases with no gene match: 5. This CDR3 reads CASSTRTSGGASYNEQFF. The CDR3 DNA sequence: TGTGCCAGCAGCACCCGGACTAGCGGGGGGGCCTCCTACAATGAGCAGTTCTTC. Together with reference TRBV5-4 and TRBJ2-1, the CDR3 gives the full variable domain: ETGVTQSPTHLIKTRGQQVTLRCSSQSGHNTVSWYQQALGQGPQFIFQYYREEENGRGNFPPRFSGLQFPNYSSELNVNALELDDSALYLCASSTRTSGGASYNEQFFGPGTRLTVL.

V is TRBV7-8 and J is TRBJ2-7; tentative D call: TRBD2 (5 bases). This CDR3 has 14 amino acids. From germline, CDR1 is SGHVS and CDR2 FQNEAQ. Trimming pared 0 bases from V and 2 bases from J, leaving 8 bases between. DNA for the CDR3: TGTGCCAGCAGCTTAGCGTTGGGAGCCTACGAGCAGTACTTC. Translated, it gives CASSLALGAYEQYF. Looking up the rest from reference TRBV7-8 and TRBJ2-7 gives the full variable domain: GAGVSQSPRYKVAKRGQDVALRCDPISGHVSLFWYQQALGQGPEFLTYFQNEAQLDKSGLPSDRFFAERPEGSVSTLKIQRTQQEDSAVYLCASSLALGAYEQYFGPGTRLTVT.

J is TRBJ1-5 and V is TRBV28; 7 positions agree with TRBD1. CDR1 and CDR2 (germline): MDHEN, SYDVKM. The V segment lost 4 bases and the J segment 3 bases; nucleotides outside the gene matches: 6. CDR3 length equals 15 residues. CDR3 coding DNA: TGTGCCAGCAGTTGGACGGACAGGCCCAATCAGCCCCAGCATTTT. Protein product: CASSWTDRPNQPQHF.

The rearrangement uses TRBV19 and TRBJ1-1; the D is unclear. CDR1 and CDR2 (germline): LNHDA, SQIVND (reference sequence). V was cut by 3 bases and J by 0 bases, with 17 bases left in between. The length of the CDR3 is 17 residues. CDR3 sequence reads: CASSISPSIDMNTEAFF. The DNA for the CDR3 is TGTGCCAGTAGTATTTCGCCCTCAATCGACATGAACACTGAAGCTTTCTTT.